What follows is one TCR beta chain and its context. Antigen specificity is unknown. Use of 60 Vbeta and 13 Jbeta primers characterized the PCR. Sequenced by immunoSEQ multiplex PCR; TCRdb stores in-frame clones only, minus some. The sample lists 95,000 to 150,000 clones; around 80% were seen once. CDR1 is MDHEN and CDR2 is SYDVKM in the germline V gene. There are 13 residues in the CDR3. V shed 5 bases and J 12 bases; nucleotides not matched to a gene: 10. The sample originates from a study of cytomegalovirus exposure and HLA in healthy donors. Study-wide points: Across donors, most TCRs were seen rarely, yet some public ones were widespread.

While unrecorded immune exposures were likely, the donors were nominally healthy when sampled. The chain recombines TRBV28 with TRBJ2-4; TRBD1 agrees at 7 bases. The sequence came from a young man in good health and CMV-seronegative. Sequenced sample: PBMCs. CDR3 sequence: CASSPRPRDSQYF. CDR3 in DNA: TGTGCCAGCAGTCCACGGCCCAGGGACAGTCAGTACTTC.